This TCR beta chain is drawn from a study of blood T cell repertoires in COVID-19. Overall study context: Specimens from acute and convalescent COVID-19 originated in the United States, Italy and Spain. From T cells, B-cell-depleted T cells, or PBMCs came the material, which was cDNA or gDNA.

The CDR3 contains 15 residues. Germline V lookup: CDR1 SGHVS, CDR2 FQNEAQ. V lost 1 base to trimming and J lost 5 bases; unmatched junction nucleotides: 2. In the original analysis: The assay estimated nucleated cells by amplifying reference gene primers. Libraries were prepared by immunoSEQ multiplex PCR; TCRdb keeps only in-frame clonotypes and omits some of them. The V and J calls and clone size are taken from that table; D and trimming were inferred from the DNA. The repertoire holds about 100,000 clones, about 90% seen once, with 11% in the top ten. This TCR was recovered from a man older than 75 with acute or convalescent COVID-19. J is TRBJ2-1 and V is TRBV7-8; TRBD2 agrees at 10 bases. Sequencing input: peripheral blood. In DNA, the CDR3 is TGTGCCAGCAGCTTAGGGACTAGCGGACACAATGAGCAGTTCTTC. Translated: CASSLGTSGHNEQFF.